This paragraph reports one T cell receptor (beta chain). The data originate from a study of blood T cell repertoires in COVID-19. Study-level background: Sites in the United States, Italy and Spain provided acute and convalescent COVID-19 samples. PBMCs, B-cell-depleted T cells, or T cells provided the cDNA or gDNA that made up the material.

The CDR3 length is 15 residues. Germline-derived CDR1 and CDR2 are MNHEY and SVGAGI. V gave up 6 bases and J gave up 0 bases; unmatched junction bases: 4. How the authors handled the data: By means of reference gene primer amplification, nucleated cell counts were estimated. Method: immunoSEQ multiplex PCR; TCRdb's copy keeps in-frame clones and lacks some. V, J and clone size were drawn from that table, and D and trimming were deduced from the DNA. Among just over 90,000 clones listed, approximately 86% were seen once. The chain employs TRBV6-5 and TRBJ1-1; 10 bases fit TRBD1. The sample consisted of peripheral blood. The sequence was collected from a woman of 80 years or more with acute or convalescent COVID-19. The CDR3 sequence is CASRRTGGMNTEAFF. The CDR3, as DNA: TGTGCCAGCAGGAGGACAGGGGGTATGAACACTGAAGCTTTCTTT.